The 13 T cell receptor beta chains below were found in one sample sequenced in a study of blood T cell repertoires in COVID-19. The protocol was immunoSEQ multiplex PCR, while the TCRdb copy is restricted to in-frame clones and leaves out a portion. The sample consists of hundreds of thousands of clones, approximately 80% of them appearing once. Sequencing was carried out using peripheral blood. The origin of the receptors is a woman in her 70s with acute or convalescent COVID-19.

In the case of this clone: Within the sample, other DNA sequences also encode this same CDR3. The CDR3 sequence is CASSHSSEQYF. CDR3 in DNA: TGTGCCAGCAGTCATTCTAGCGAGCAGTACTTC. The chain employs TRBV6-5 and TRBJ2-7; D is unclear. V was trimmed by 5 bases and J by 6 bases, leaving 8 bases between them. The CDR3 contains 11 residues. Germline lookup yields CDR1 MNHEY and CDR2 SVGAGI.

This sequence joins TRBV14 and TRBJ1-2, with D perhaps TRBD1 (5 bases). With 0 bases removed from V and 3 bases from J, the gap between germline ends came to 11 bases. Germline V gives CDR1 SGHDN, CDR2 FVKESK. This CDR3 is built from 15 residues. CDR3 coding DNA: TGTGCCAGCAGCCAAGATAGTAGACAGCACTATGGCTACACCTTC. Residues: CASSQDSRQHYGYTF.

The rearrangement joins TRBV7-6 to TRBJ1-1, with TRBD1 matching over 7 bases. Germline assignment: CDR1 SGHVS and CDR2 FNYEAQ. Losses at the gene ends were 5 bases for V and 1 base for J; bases not matched to a gene: 7. The CDR3 has 15 residues. CDR3 sequence: CASSKTRTGNTEAFF. Written as DNA, the CDR3 is TGTGCCAGCAGCAAAACCCGGACAGGGAACACTGAAGCTTTCTTT.

The chain uses TRBV6-4 and TRBJ2-2; 7 bases match TRBD1. V shed 9 bases, J shed 0 bases, and the junction held 7 bases outside the gene matches. CDR1 is MRHNA, CDR2 SNTAGT, per germline. This CDR3 has 15 amino acids. The CDR3 coding sequence is TGTGCCAGACAAGAACAGGGGCCGAACACCGGGGAGCTGTTTTTT. Translated, it gives CARQEQGPNTGELFF.

The chain recombines TRBV28 with TRBJ2-7; D not certain. V dropped 4 bases and J dropped 2 bases, with 12 bases sitting between them. There are 14 residues in the CDR3. Germline-derived CDR1 and CDR2 are MDHEN and SYDVKM. The CDR3 DNA reads as TGTGCCAGCAGTTGGATCGTGACAACCTACGAGCAGTACTTC. Protein product: CASSWIVTTYEQYF.

The chain has TRBV18 and TRBJ1-1, with D maybe TRBD1 (6 bases). The CDR3 totals 14 residues. CDR1 is KGHSH and CDR2 is LQKENI in the germline V gene. The V gene lost 6 bases and the J gene lost 2 bases, with 13 bases spanning the gap. CDR3 loop: CASSPNRDNTEAFF. As DNA, the CDR3 is TGTGCCAGCTCCCCAAACAGGGATAACACTGAAGCTTTCTTT. Filled out from reference TRBV18 and TRBJ1-1, the complete variable domain reads NAGVMQNPRHLVRRRGQEARLRCSPMKGHSHVYWYRQLPEEGLKFMVYLQKENIIDESGMPKERFSAEFPKEGPSILRIQQVVRGDSAAYFCASSPNRDNTEAFFGQGTRLTVV.

This clone has more than one count but fewer than ten. This rearrangement joins TRBV9 to TRBJ1-4; D possibly corresponds to TRBD1 (6 bases). CDR3 length: 16 amino acids. The ends were cut back, 0 bases at V and 5 bases at J, with 14 bases in the middle. Germline V gene lookup returns CDR1 SGDLS and CDR2 YYNGEE. The CDR3 sequence: CASSVATGGQNEKLFF. The CDR3 DNA reads TGTGCCAGCAGCGTAGCTACGGGGGGGCAAAATGAAAAACTGTTTTTT.

The chain has TRBV19 and TRBJ1-1; tentative D call: TRBD1 (6 bases). This CDR3 region has 14 residues. The V and J ends lost 5 bases and 8 bases respectively, with 18 bases between them. Germline V lookup: CDR1 LNHDA, CDR2 SQIVND (reference sequence). In DNA, the CDR3 is TGTGCCAGTAGTTTATTGACAGGAAGCAAAGAAGCTTTCTTT. The encoded protein is CASSLLTGSKEAFF.

This rearrangement joins TRBV7-2 to TRBJ2-1, with 10 positions matching TRBD1. Trimming cost V 0 bases and J 5 bases; bases outside gene matches: 4. In germline, CDR1 is SGHTA, CDR2 FQGNSA. The CDR3 extends over 16 amino acids. The CDR3 DNA follows: TGTGCCAGCAGCTTAGCCGGGACAGGGGTGAACAATGAGCAGTTCTTC. Encoded protein: CASSLAGTGVNNEQFF.

The chain links TRBV5-6 to TRBJ1-4; no clear D. Germline CDR1 reads SGHDT; CDR2 reads YYEEEE. The CDR3 loop spans 14 amino acids. V was pared by 0 bases and J by 8 bases, with 11 bases between. The CDR3 spells CASSLDPGGEKLFF. DNA for the CDR3: TGTGCCAGCAGCTTGGATCCGGGAGGCGAAAAACTGTTTTTT.

The chain combines TRBV18 with TRBJ2-2, with a weak D call TRBD2 (6 bases). This CDR3 spans 17 amino acids. Germline lookup yields CDR1 KGHSH and CDR2 LQKENI. V was pared by 0 bases and J by 4 bases, with 15 bases between. CDR3 sequence: CASSPPGIAGITGELFF. CDR3 DNA: TGTGCCAGCTCACCACCTGGGATCGCGGGAATCACCGGGGAGCTGTTTTTT.

The gene calls are TRBV5-8 and TRBJ2-5, with D maybe TRBD1 (6 bases). The CDR3 consists of 13 residues. From germline, CDR1 is SGHTS and CDR2 YDEGEE. V was trimmed by 0 bases and J by 4 bases, leaving 7 bases between them. CDR3 sequence reads: CASSLGGRETQYF. The DNA for the CDR3 is TGTGCCAGCAGCTTGGGGGGGCGAGAGACCCAGTACTTC.

The J gene is TRBJ1-2, the V gene TRBV9; D remains ambiguous. The CDR3 spans 15 residues. Germline V gives CDR1 SGDLS, CDR2 YYNGEE. Trimming stripped 0 bases from V and 4 bases from J, with 13 bases between. CDR3 sequence reads: CASSVDPGISYGYTF. CDR3 in DNA: TGTGCCAGCAGCGTAGATCCGGGGATTAGCTATGGCTACACCTTC.